One and the same sample provided the 13 T cell receptor beta chains below, sequenced in a study of blood T cells in healthy people across ages. Next came a second PCR, run for roughly 6 to 11 cycles, which used a sample-barcoded 5' primer along with a J-beta primer mix. TCRdb analysed the 5' RACE reads with MiXCR anew, one entry per CDR3 protein. The sample has hundreds of thousands of distinct CDR3 sequences; about 62% are singletons. Input material: blood. The receptors were gathered from a man aged 25-40 years in good health.

This clonotype was observed a handful of times. This chain joins TRBV25-1 and TRBJ2-5; D unclear. The germline V and J ends were trimmed by 5 bases and 5 bases, with 15 bases remaining between them. Per germline, CDR1 MGHDK and CDR2 SYGVNS. The length of the CDR3 is 14 residues. The CDR3 DNA follows: TGTGCCAGCAGTTTCGACGGCGGTACGGAGACCCAGTACTTC. Translation: CASSFDGGTETQYF.

This clonotype was counted ten times or more. The rearrangement links TRBV6-5 to TRBJ2-3; no clear D. Trimming stripped 6 bases from V and 0 bases from J, with 1 base between. Germline-derived CDR1 and CDR2 are MNHEY and SVGAGI. The CDR3 runs to 11 residues. The CDR3 coding sequence is TGTGCCAGCAGGAGCACAGATACGCAGTATTTT. Its protein is CASRSTDTQYF.

V and J are TRBV29-1 and TRBJ1-2; TRBD1 agrees at 7 bases. V was clipped by 3 bases and J by 4 bases; unmatched bases: 5. This CDR3 has 13 amino acids. Germline-derived CDR1 and CDR2 are SQVTM and ANQGSEA. The CDR3 loop reads CSVEEGAGYGYTF. CDR3 nucleotides: TGCAGCGTTGAGGAGGGGGCAGGCTATGGCTACACCTTC. The variable domain in full, completed from reference TRBV29-1 and TRBJ1-2, reads SAVISQKPSRDICQRGTSLTIQCQVDSQVTMMFWYRQQPGQSLTLIATANQGSEATYESGFVIDKFPISRPNLTFSTLTVSNMSPEDSSIYLCSVEEGAGYGYTFGSGTRLTVV.

The chain couples TRBV5-1 to TRBJ1-2; 9 bases are a match to TRBD1. The J segment lost 8 bases and the V segment lost 4 bases, leaving 12 bases of the junction unmatched. The CDR3 contains 15 residues. Looked up from germline, CDR1 is SGHRS and CDR2 is YFSETQ. CDR3 in DNA: TGCGCCAGCAGCCCACTACCGGGACAGGGTATCGGCTACACCTTC. It encodes CASSPLPGQGIGYTF.

This clonotype was picked up one time. V usage is TRBV7-2 and J usage is TRBJ2-3; 8 bases match TRBD2. Trimming at V came to 3 bases and at J to 6 bases, leaving 11 bases not matched to a gene. The CDR3 covers 16 residues. In germline, CDR1 is SGHTA, CDR2 FQGNSA. The CDR3 nucleotides are TGTGCCAGCAGCTTGACGCTAGCGGGTATGGTGGATACGCAGTATTTT. The encoded protein is CASSLTLAGMVDTQYF.

V and J are TRBV7-9 and TRBJ2-1, with D perhaps given as TRBD1 or TRBD2 (5 bases each). The CDR3 length is 13 residues. Germline loops: CDR1 SEHNR, CDR2 FQNEAQ (reference sequence). V was clipped by 11 bases and J by 8 bases, with 19 bases between them. As DNA, the CDR3 is TGTGCCTACAAACGAGGGGAGTCCCATGAGCAGTTCTTC. This gives the protein CAYKRGESHEQFF.

This clonotype is a singleton in its sample. The chain links TRBV7-3 to TRBJ2-7; D possibly corresponds to TRBD2 (6 bases). This CDR3 comprises 14 residues. The V gene lost 2 bases and the J gene lost 4 bases, with 12 bases spanning the gap. CDR1 is SGHTA, CDR2 FQGTGA, per germline. CDR3 in amino acids: CASSLYGRGYEQYF. CDR3 sequence (DNA): TGTGCCAGCAGCTTATACGGCCGGGGGTACGAGCAGTACTTC.

This clonotype was seen a single time. The rearrangement uses TRBV10-3 and TRBJ2-3, with TRBD2 matching 14 bases. The V gene end was trimmed by 10 bases and the J gene end by 2 bases; junction bases not matched to a gene: 5. The V gene's germline CDR1 is ENHRY and CDR2 SYGVKD. There are 15 residues in the CDR3. The CDR3 region is CASGTSGGLTDTQYF. CDR3 bases: TGTGCCAGCGGGACTAGCGGGGGCCTCACAGATACGCAGTATTTT.

This rearrangement joins TRBV6-2 or TRBV6-3 to TRBJ2-7, with D perhaps TRBD2 (5 bases). V lost 7 bases, J lost 0 bases, and 13 bases lay in between. Looked up from germline, CDR1 is MNHEY and CDR2 is SVGEGT. The CDR3 contains 14 residues. CDR3 DNA sequence: TGTGCCAGCACCGCCGGGATCGGCTCCTACGAGCAGTACTTC. Its protein is CASTAGIGSYEQYF.

The J gene is TRBJ2-5, the V gene TRBV9, with 10 bases that match TRBD2. V was clipped by 0 bases and J by 5 bases; unmatched bases: 4. The V gene's germline CDR1 is SGDLS and CDR2 YYNGEE. This CDR3 has 15 residues. DNA of the CDR3: TGTGCCAGCAGCGTAGAACTAGCGGGGATGGAGACCCAGTACTTC. Protein product: CASSVELAGMETQYF.

The chain is built from TRBV7-2 and TRBJ1-2; D unresolved. V was clipped by 5 bases and J by 3 bases, with 13 bases between them. Looked up from germline, CDR1 is SGHTA and CDR2 is FQGNSA. This CDR3 has 14 amino acids. The CDR3 here is CASSQDGFDYGYTF. The CDR3 DNA reads as TGTGCCAGCAGCCAGGACGGATTCGACTATGGCTACACCTTC.

The chain carries TRBV12-3 or TRBV12-4 and TRBJ1-2; D gene ambiguous. This CDR3 contains 15 residues. The ends were cut back, 1 base at V and 0 bases at J, with 9 bases in the middle. DNA for the CDR3: TGTGCCAGCAGTTTAGAGGCGGTAGCTAACTATGGCTACACCTTC. It translates to CASSLEAVANYGYTF.

CDR3 DNA sequence: TGTGCCACCTCAGAGGGAAACCAGCCCCAGCATTTT. Translation gives CATSEGNQPQHF. The chain joins TRBV24-1 to TRBJ1-5; D ambiguous. CDR3 length: 12 amino acids. The V and J ends lost 9 bases and 7 bases respectively, with 12 bases between them. The germline V gene has CDR1 KGHDR and CDR2 SFDVKD.